Listed below are T cell receptor beta chains from one sample, sequenced in a study of regulatory T cells. Assay used: immunoSEQ multiplex PCR; TCRdb lists only in-frame clones, some missing. The sample has more than 5,000 clones, around 91% seen once; the top ten hold more than 1.5%. The material sequenced was CD4+ Tregs sorted from blood. These receptors all stem from a person aged 18 to 30 with CD3G deficiency. Each CDR3 is given with its conserved first and last residue. The D gene is left open where the match is weak.

v_call,d_call,j_call,cdr3_aa,cdr3_nt
TRBV11-2,.,TRBJ2-2,CASSSRQDTGELFF,TGTGCCAGCAGCTCCCGACAGGACACCGGGGAGCTGTTTTTT
TRBV6-1,TRBD1,TRBJ2-7,CASSHRGHEQYF,TGTGCCAGCAGCCACAGGGGTCACGAGCAGTACTTC
TRBV18,TRBD1,TRBJ2-7,CASSPKPLTGGEQYF,TGTGCCAGCTCACCAAAGCCTTTGACAGGGGGCGAGCAGTACTTC
TRBV7-8,.,TRBJ1-1,CASSLIGGVTEAFF,TGTGCCAGCAGCTTAATCGGGGGGGTCACTGAAGCTTTCTTT
TRBV29-1,TRBD1,TRBJ1-1,CSVSGGRGTEAFF,TGCAGCGTCTCAGGGGGCCGGGGCACTGAAGCTTTCTTT
TRBV6-1,.,TRBJ1-1,CASSEQGNTEAFF,TGTGCCAGCAGTGAGCAGGGGAACACTGAAGCTTTCTTT
TRBV28,.,TRBJ2-7,CASSPPGTLSYEQYF,TGTGCCAGCAGTCCACCCGGGACACTCTCCTACGAGCAGTACTTC
TRBV28,.,TRBJ1-5,CASSFGQRNQPQHF,TGTGCCAGCAGTTTCGGGCAACGAAATCAGCCCCAGCATTTT
TRBV19,TRBD2,TRBJ2-1,CASSSRRTSGSIGEQFF,TGTGCCAGTAGTAGCCGGAGGACTAGCGGGAGCATCGGTGAGCAGTTCTTC
TRBV5-1,TRBD2,TRBJ2-1,CASSDITSGAYNEQFF,TGCGCCAGCAGCGATATTACTAGCGGGGCCTATAATGAGCAGTTCTTC
TRBV12-1,.,TRBJ2-6,CASSGNGVQSRANVLTF,TGTGCCAGCAGCGGTAACGGTGTACAAAGTCGGGCCAACGTCCTGACTTTC
TRBV7-2,.,TRBJ1-2,CASSLDPRQQKTNYGYTF,TGTGCCAGCAGCTTAGACCCTAGGCAGCAGAAAACTAACTATGGCTACACCTTC
TRBV2,TRBD2,TRBJ2-7,CASRCRESSGRDGEQYF,TGTGCCAGCAGATGCCGAGAGTCTAGCGGGAGGGATGGGGAGCAGTACTTC
TRBV7-8,TRBD2,TRBJ2-3,CASSLGGVTDTQYF,TGTGCCAGCAGCTTGGGGGGGGTCACAGATACGCAGTATTTT